This TCR beta chain was identified in a study of blood T cells in healthy people across ages. Turning to this clonotype: The antigen is unknown.

General study results and limits: Diversity figures derived from one million T cells were judged to underestimate the true value.

The donors, healthy Caucasians from Russia, were aged roughly 6 to 90. For the second PCR, which ran for about 7 to 11 cycles, a sample-barcoded 5' primer and a J-beta primer mix were used. TCRdb called the 5' RACE reads again in MiXCR, with one record for every CDR3 protein. The data hold around 1.5 million distinct CDR3 sequences, with 35% to 45% observed a single time. Trimming stripped 2 bases from V and 1 base from J, with 6 bases between. The germline gives CDR1 MGHDK, CDR2 SYGVNS. The CDR3 is made up of 14 amino acids. The sequencing input was blood. The clonotype originates from a woman aged 18-29 years in good health. The genes are TRBV25-1 and TRBJ2-1; D is ambiguous. CDR3 nucleotides: TGTGCCAGCAGTGAAATGGGATCCTACAATGAGCAGTTCTTC. It encodes CASSEMGSYNEQFF.